One sample yielded the 21 T cell receptor beta chains listed below, sequenced in a study of T cell repertoires in cytomegalovirus infection. For these receptors, no antigen is known. TCRdb ran MiXCR on the reads and lists one entry per CDR3 protein. The table has 350,000 to 400,000 distinct CDR3 sequences, roughly 34% seen once; the top ten hold roughly 12%. This sample comprised cultured PBMCs, obtained from culture after CMV antigen stimulation. Receptor source: a human donor in good health (CMV status not recorded). Some clones in this sample may be carry-over from other donors' samples.

This clonotype was observed a few times. The chain uses TRBV7-2 and TRBJ2-5; weak D call: TRBD2 (5 bases). V shed 5 bases and J shed 1 base, with 14 bases lying between them. Germline V gene sequence: CDR1 SGHTA, CDR2 FQGNSA. The CDR3 spans 15 residues. As DNA, the CDR3 is TGTGCCAGCAGCCTTAGCGTTCCCCCCCAAGAGACCCAGTACTTC. Protein product: CASSLSVPPQETQYF.

This clonotype turned up a few times. The chain uses TRBV7-2 and TRBJ2-3; 9 bases align to TRBD2. V trimming: 1 base; J trimming: 2 bases; junction bases outside the gene matches: 4. Germline loops: CDR1 SGHTA, CDR2 FQGNSA. CDR3 length: 16 amino acids. The CDR3 protein is CASSLVGTSNTDTQYF. CDR3 nucleotide sequence: TGTGCCAGCAGCTTAGTTGGGACTAGCAACACAGATACGCAGTATTTT.

The chain has TRBV5-6 and TRBJ2-1; tentatively, D is TRBD1 or TRBD2 (5 bases each). This CDR3 region has 13 residues. Trimming removed 4 bases from V and 6 bases from J, with 11 bases in between. Per germline, CDR1 SGHDT and CDR2 YYEEEE. For the CDR3, the DNA is TGTGCCAGCAGCCCCTTCGGGACCAATGAGCAGTTCTTC. This gives the protein CASSPFGTNEQFF.

There are many counts of this clonotype. The chain couples TRBV7-2 to TRBJ2-5, with TRBD2 matching over 11 bases. The CDR3 is made up of 15 amino acids. In germline, CDR1 is SGHTA, CDR2 FQGNSA. V lost 6 bases, J lost 5 bases, and 8 bases stayed unmatched. Here the CDR3 DNA reads TGTGCCAGCAGACGTAGCGGGAGGGCCGACGAGACCCAGTACTTC. It codes for CASRRSGRADETQYF.

The chain couples TRBV29-1 to TRBJ2-6; D remains ambiguous. The CDR3 runs 16 residues. V was cut by 3 bases and J by 0 bases, with 12 bases left in between. CDR1 and CDR2 from the germline V gene are SQVTM and ANQGSEA. The chain's CDR3 is CSVDEWRHSGANVLTF. CDR3 bases: TGCAGCGTTGATGAATGGCGCCACTCTGGGGCCAACGTCCTGACTTTC.

J is TRBJ2-5 and V is TRBV20-1; the match to TRBD2 covers 15 bases. The ends lost 1 base at V and 3 bases at J; junction bases unmatched: 9. CDR3 size: 18 residues. In germline, CDR1 is DFQATT, CDR2 SNEGSKA (reference sequence). The CDR3 here is CSARGSGLAGGLEETQYF. The DNA for the CDR3 is TGCAGTGCTAGAGGCAGTGGACTAGCGGGAGGGCTAGAAGAGACCCAGTACTTC.

V and J are TRBV6-5 and TRBJ1-3, with TRBD1 matching 7 bases. V was pared by 2 bases and J by 4 bases, with 5 bases of the junction left unmatched. Germline values: CDR1 MNHEY, CDR2 SVGAGI. The CDR3 runs to 15 residues. The chain's CDR3 is CASSYGTAAGNTIYF. The CDR3 DNA sequence: TGTGCCAGCAGTTACGGGACAGCGGCCGGAAACACCATATATTTT.

This clonotype was recorded a few times. V and J are TRBV5-1 and TRBJ2-5; D perhaps matches TRBD1 (5 bases). Germline loops: CDR1 SGHRS, CDR2 YFSETQ. The germline V and J ends were trimmed by 3 bases and 0 bases, with 6 bases remaining between them. This CDR3 contains 13 residues. CDR3 sequence reads: CASSSRDQETQYF. The CDR3 region has the DNA TGCGCCAGCAGCTCCAGGGACCAAGAGACCCAGTACTTC. The whole variable domain, filled in from reference TRBV5-1 and TRBJ2-5, reads KAGVTQTPRYLIKTRGQQVTLSCSPISGHRSVSWYQQTPGQGLQFLFEYFSETQRNKGNFPGRFSGRQFSNSRSEMNVSTLELGDSALYLCASSSRDQETQYFGPGTRLLVL.

This clonotype was found a few times. The chain recombines TRBV12-3 or TRBV12-4 with TRBJ1-5, with D unresolved. The ends were cut back, 3 bases at V and 5 bases at J, with 8 bases in the middle. This CDR3 is built from 13 residues. The DNA of the CDR3 is TGTGCCAGCAGTTTCGTCGGGGATCAGCCCCAGCATTTT. Translated, it gives CASSFVGDQPQHF.

This clonotype came up once. The chain links TRBV5-3 to TRBJ1-2; D is unresolved. TRBV5-3 is an ORF; its function is uncertain. V was cut by 8 bases and J by 8 bases, with 25 bases left in between. CDR3 length: 15 amino acids. The CDR3 sequence is CASSVAFTGLEGYTF. The CDR3 nucleotides read TGTGCCAGCAGCGTAGCTTTCACGGGTTTGGAAGGCTACACCTTC.

The sample holds a few counts of this clonotype. The chain recombines TRBV30 with TRBJ2-5; 11 bases match TRBD1. Per germline, CDR1 GTSNPN and CDR2 SVGIG (reference sequence). CDR3 length equals 15 residues. V lost 2 bases and J lost 4; bases outside the gene matches: 6. Here the CDR3 DNA reads TGTGCCTGGAGTAGGGACAGGGGGATACTAGAGACCCAGTACTTC. Its protein product is CAWSRDRGILETQYF.

There are a few counts of this clonotype. The chain joins TRBV2 to TRBJ1-1, with 9 bases matching TRBD1. This CDR3 spans 18 amino acids. Germline loops: CDR1 SNHLY, CDR2 FYNNEI. V dropped 2 bases and J dropped 6; count of bases not matched to a gene: 16. The CDR3 protein is CASSEFIGTGYLRAEAFF. CDR3 in DNA: TGTGCCAGCAGTGAATTTATCGGGACAGGGTACCTAAGAGCTGAAGCTTTCTTT.

The chain has TRBV2 and TRBJ1-5, with D perhaps TRBD1 (5 bases). This CDR3 is 14 amino acids long. The germline CDR1 and CDR2 sequences are SNHLY and FYNNEI. V lost 6 bases and J lost 3, with 12 bases in between. The CDR3 region has the DNA TGTGCCAGCAGGGGATCAGGGCACAATCAGCCCCAGCATTTT. Its translation is CASRGSGHNQPQHF.

The chain combines TRBV12-3 or TRBV12-4 with TRBJ2-7; D unclear. The CDR3 length is 9 residues. Trimming shortened V by 4 bases and J by 5 bases, and 0 bases separated the two germline ends. For the CDR3, the DNA is TGTGCCAGCAGTTACGAGCAGTACGTC. It yields the protein CASSYEQYV.

This clonotype occurred once. V and J are TRBV9 and TRBJ2-6; a weak D match, TRBD1 (6 bases). The CDR3 spans 15 residues. Germline CDR1 reads SGDLS; CDR2 reads YYNGEE. Trimming stripped 2 bases from V and 1 base from J, with 7 bases between. The CDR3, as DNA: TGTGCCAGCAGCGTCAGGGGTTCTGGGGCCAACGTCCTGACTTTC. It translates to CASSVRGSGANVLTF.

The gene calls are TRBV20-1 and TRBJ2-1; 8 nucleotides line up with TRBD2. The junction had 7 bases not matched to a gene; V was cut back by 4 bases and J by 2 bases. The CDR3 extends over 15 amino acids. Per the germline V gene, CDR1 is DFQATT and CDR2 is SNEGSKA (reference sequence). The chain's CDR3 is CSAKDRTSPYNEQFF. Here the CDR3 DNA reads TGCAGTGCTAAGGATCGGACTAGCCCCTACAATGAGCAGTTCTTC.

The chain couples TRBV20-1 to TRBJ2-7; D not certain. Germline V gene lookup returns CDR1 DFQATT and CDR2 SNEGSKA (reference sequence). The CDR3 runs 13 residues. Trimming cost V 3 bases and J 3 bases, with 12 bases left between them. The CDR3 loop reads CSASAGSRYEQYF. The CDR3 DNA follows: TGCAGTGCTAGTGCAGGATCGCGCTACGAGCAGTACTTC.

The chain uses TRBV7-2 and TRBJ2-2; D is perhaps TRBD1 or TRBD2 (5 bases each). There are 17 residues in the CDR3. Deletions cut 0 bases from V and 0 bases from J, with 11 bases between. Germline loops: CDR1 SGHTA, CDR2 FQGNSA. CDR3 nucleotides: TGTGCCAGCAGCTTAGCGGGGGTACTACCGAACACCGGGGAGCTGTTTTTT. Translated: CASSLAGVLPNTGELFF.

Comment on this clonotype: A read error may account for a junction end that differs from germline. This rearrangement joins TRBV4-1 to TRBJ2-7, with 10 bases identical to TRBD2. The length of the CDR3 is 16 residues. Germline-derived CDR1 and CDR2 are MGHRA and YSYEKL. CDR3 region: CASSQGGLAGAYEQYF. Here the CDR3 DNA reads TGTGCCAGCAGCCAAGGTGGTCTAGCGGGAGCATACGAGCAGTACTTC.

The rearrangement uses TRBV7-2 and TRBJ2-5; D ambiguous. Germline V CDR1 and CDR2: SGHTA, FQGNSA. Between the trimmed V and J ends, which lost 1 base and 4 bases, there was a span of 7 bases. The CDR3 covers 13 residues. CDR3 coding DNA: TGTGCCAGCAGCTTAGGGGGAATAGAGACCCAGTACTTC. Its translation is CASSLGGIETQYF.

This clonotype was seen a few times. This chain links TRBV4-2 with TRBJ1-2; D remains ambiguous. CDR3 length: 15 residues. Germline V gene lookup returns CDR1 LGHNA and CDR2 YNFKEQ. Trimming removed 0 bases at V and 4 bases at J, with 12 bases between. CDR3 residues: CASSQELAGAYGYTF. DNA for the CDR3: TGTGCCAGCAGCCAAGAACTCGCAGGAGCCTATGGCTACACCTTC.